A selection of T cell receptor beta chains follows, all from one sample in a study of low-dose radiotherapy and immunotherapy resistance in tumors. One entry per CDR3 protein, called by TCRdb with MiXCR from the reads. The table lists tens of thousands of distinct CDR3 sequences, roughly 19% of them singletons. The specimen comprised PBMCs, sampled after low-dose radiotherapy plus immunotherapy. These receptors originate from a female donor with ovarian cancer. The CDR3 runs from the conserved cysteine through the conserved F or W. The D gene is left open where the match is weak. Size is omitted from some rows. Given values are once, few, many or a class for expanded clones.

J | V | D | size | CDR3 | DNA
TRBJ1-1 | TRBV7-9 | NA | many | CASSLAGANTEAFF | TGTGCCAGCAGCTTAGCAGGGGCGAACACTGAAGCTTTCTTT
TRBJ1-2 | TRBV20-1 | NA | many | CSAIPAALRYGYTF | TGCAGTGCCATCCCCGCCGCCCTTCGCTATGGCTACACCTTC
TRBJ2-7 | TRBV6-6 | TRBD2 | NA | CDSSYTSGTKVEQYF | TGTGACAGCAGTTACACTAGCGGGACAAAGGTCGAGCAGTACTTC
TRBJ2-3 | TRBV7-2 | NA | many | CASSAWLRARTDTQYF | TGTGCCAGCAGCGCCTGGCTGAGGGCCAGGACAGATACGCAGTATTTT
TRBJ1-6 | TRBV4-1 | NA | many | CASSHPGNRSPLHF | TGCGCCAGCAGCCATCCAGGCAACCGTTCACCCCTCCACTTT
TRBJ2-2 | TRBV7-3 | TRBD2 | many | CASSSRATSGNTGELFF | TGTGCCAGCAGCTCCAGGGCGACTAGCGGGAACACCGGGGAGCTGTTTTTT
TRBJ2-7 | TRBV6-6 | TRBD2 | many | CASSSSGRSSEQYF | TGTGCCAGCAGTTCTAGCGGGAGGTCATCCGAGCAGTACTTC
TRBJ1-2 | TRBV12-3/TRBV12-4 | NA | many | CASSPAGGGYGYTF | TGTGCCAGCAGTCCCGCGGGGGGCGGCTATGGCTACACCTTC
TRBJ2-7 | TRBV28 | NA | many | CASSLRGGSGYEQYF | TGTGCCAGCAGTTTAAGGGGGGGATCGGGCTACGAGCAGTACTTC
TRBJ1-5 | TRBV2 | TRBD1 | many | CASSRDRGDNQPQHF | TGTGCCAGCAGTCGGGACAGGGGAGACAATCAGCCCCAGCATTTT
TRBJ2-7 | TRBV29-1 | NA | many | CSVQRAYEQYF | TGCAGCGTTCAAAGAGCCTACGAGCAGTACTTC
TRBJ1-1 | TRBV4-1 | NA | many | CASSQDPKGVGAFF | TGCGCCAGCAGCCAAGATCCTAAGGGGGTTGGAGCTTTCTTT
TRBJ1-6 | TRBV3-1 | TRBD1 | many | CASSQTGGGNSPLHF | TGTGCCAGCAGCCAGACAGGGGGCGGCAATTCACCCCTCCACTTT
TRBJ2-7 | TRBV7-2 | NA | many | CASSLAGQRQVKYEQYF | TGTGCCAGCAGCTTAGCCGGGCAGCGACAGGTTAAGTACGAGCAGTACTTC